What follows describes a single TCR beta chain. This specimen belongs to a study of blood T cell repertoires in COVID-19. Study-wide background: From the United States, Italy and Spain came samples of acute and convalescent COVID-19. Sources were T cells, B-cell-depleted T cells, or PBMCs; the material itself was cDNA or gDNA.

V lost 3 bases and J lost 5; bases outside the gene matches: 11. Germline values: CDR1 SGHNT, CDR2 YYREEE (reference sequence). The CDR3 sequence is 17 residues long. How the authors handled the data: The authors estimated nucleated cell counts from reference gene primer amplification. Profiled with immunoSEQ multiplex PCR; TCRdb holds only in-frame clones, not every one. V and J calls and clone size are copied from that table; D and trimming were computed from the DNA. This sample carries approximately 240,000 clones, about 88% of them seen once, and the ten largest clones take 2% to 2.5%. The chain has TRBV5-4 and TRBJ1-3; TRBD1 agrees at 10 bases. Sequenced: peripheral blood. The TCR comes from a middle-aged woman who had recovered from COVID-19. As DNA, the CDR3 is TGTGCCAGCAGCTCGGACAAGGACAGGGGGGGTAGAAACACCATATATTTT. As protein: CASSSDKDRGGRNTIYF.